The 27 T cell receptor beta chains below come from one sample, sequenced in a study of blood T cell repertoires in COVID-19. The table came from immunoSEQ multiplex PCR; TCRdb's copy has only in-frame clones and leaves some out. The table includes 250,000 to 350,000 clones, 70% to 90% detected once. The sample was peripheral blood. The receptor set was obtained from a woman aged 45-59 years with COVID-19, enrolled during active disease.

The chain has TRBV7-9 and TRBJ1-5, with unresolved D. The ends were cut back, 5 bases at V and 4 bases at J, with 12 bases in the middle. The germline V gene encodes CDR1 SEHNR and CDR2 FQNEAQ (reference sequence). The CDR3 totals 14 residues. The CDR3 is CASSPQAGNQPQHF. Here the CDR3 DNA reads TGTGCCAGCAGCCCGCAGGCCGGAAATCAGCCCCAGCATTTT.

The V and J genes are TRBV19 and TRBJ2-1, with 13 bases matching TRBD2. Germline trimming cut 5 bases from V and 6 bases from J; bases unmatched to any gene: 4. This CDR3 is built from 15 residues. Germline lookup yields CDR1 LNHDA and CDR2 SQIVND (reference sequence). CDR3 in DNA: TGTGCCAGTAGTCGGACTAGCGGGAGTGGCAATGAGCAGTTCTTC. The encoded protein is CASSRTSGSGNEQFF. Supplemented by reference TRBV19 and TRBJ2-1, the full variable domain reads DGGITQSPKYLFRKEGQNVTLSCEQNLNHDAMYWYRQDPGQGLRLIYYSQIVNDFQKGDIAEGYSVSREKKESFPLTVTSAQKNPTAFYLCASSRTSGSGNEQFFGPGTRLTVL.

The genes are TRBV19 and TRBJ1-1, with TRBD1 identical over 7 bases. The junction had 8 bases not matched to a gene; V was cut back by 5 bases and J by 5 bases. CDR3 length: 14 residues. The germline gives CDR1 LNHDA, CDR2 SQIVND (reference sequence). The DNA of the CDR3 is TGTGCCAGTAGTCCTCGACAGGGATGGACTGAAGCTTTCTTT. It is translated as CASSPRQGWTEAFF. The complete variable domain, with remaining parts taken from reference TRBV19 and TRBJ1-1, reads DGGITQSPKYLFRKEGQNVTLSCEQNLNHDAMYWYRQDPGQGLRLIYYSQIVNDFQKGDIAEGYSVSREKKESFPLTVTSAQKNPTAFYLCASSPRQGWTEAFFGQGTRLTVV.

The V gene is TRBV7-9, the J gene TRBJ1-5, with TRBD1 identical over 7 bases. The J segment lost 2 bases and the V segment lost 1 base, leaving 8 bases of the junction unmatched. The CDR3 spans 17 residues. CDR1 is SEHNR and CDR2 is FQNEAQ in the germline V gene (reference sequence). CDR3 protein: CASSLEGTQGGNQPQHF. In DNA form, the CDR3 reads TGTGCCAGCAGCTTAGAAGGGACGCAGGGGGGCAATCAGCCCCAGCATTTT.

The chain links TRBV5-5 to TRBJ2-5, with 14 bases identical to TRBD2. The germline V gene encodes CDR1 SGHKS and CDR2 YYEKEE (reference sequence). The CDR3 is 16 residues long. The trim removed 4 bases at V and 5 bases at J, leaving 7 bases unmatched. CDR3 protein: CASSIRLAGGLETQYF. DNA of the CDR3: TGTGCCAGCAGCATCCGACTAGCGGGAGGGTTGGAGACCCAGTACTTC. The full variable domain, rest sourced from reference TRBV5-5 and TRBJ2-5, is DAGVTQSPTHLIKTRGQQVTLRCSPISGHKSVSWYQQVLGQGPQFIFQYYEKEERGRGNFPDRFSARQFPNYSSELNVNALLLGDSALYLCASSIRLAGGLETQYFGPGTRLLVL.

The CDR3 coding sequence is TGTGCCAGCAGCCAAGAGGGGACTAGCGGGGTGGAGACCCAGTACTTC. This sequence encodes CASSQEGTSGVETQYF. The V and J genes are TRBV3-1 (or the pseudogene TRBV3-2) and TRBJ2-5; 13 bases agree with TRBD2. The CDR3 has 16 amino acids. V shed 0 bases and J 5 bases; nucleotides not matched to a gene: 3. The germline V gene encodes CDR1 LGHDT and CDR2 YNNKEL (reference sequence).

The chain couples TRBV6-5 to TRBJ1-3, with D unclear. CDR3 length equals 16 residues. V dropped 2 bases and J dropped 0 bases, with 11 bases sitting between them. CDR1 and CDR2 (germline): MNHEY, SVGAGI. Here the CDR3 reads CASSYRRANSGNTIYF. CDR3 in DNA: TGTGCCAGCAGTTACAGGCGGGCTAACTCTGGAAACACCATATATTTT.

This clone was detected only a few times. The chain is built from TRBV24-1 and TRBJ2-2; no clear D. The CDR3 is 14 amino acids. Germline V gene data show CDR1 as KGHDR and CDR2 as SFDVKD. Trimming removed 9 bases from V and 4 bases from J, with 14 bases in between. The CDR3 reads CATRGTSSTGELFF. The CDR3 DNA follows: TGTGCCACCCGCGGAACCAGCAGCACCGGGGAGCTGTTTTTT.

The rearrangement uses TRBV21-1 and TRBJ1-1; the DNA was not compared with TRBD1, the D call given in the table. TRBV21-1 represents a pseudogene. The CDR3 runs to 13 residues. CDR3 sequence: CASLTEDRAEAFF. The CDR3 DNA sequence: TGTGCCAGTCTTACCGAGGACAGGGCTGAAGCTTTCTTT.

The rearrangement uses TRBV19 and TRBJ1-1, with 7 bases lining up with TRBD1. The CDR3 consists of 14 residues. The germline CDR1 and CDR2 sequences are LNHDA and SQIVND (reference sequence). V lost 5 bases to trimming and J lost 5 bases; unmatched junction nucleotides: 8. The CDR3 spells CASSSLTGRTEAFF. CDR3 bases: TGTGCCAGTAGTTCTTTGACAGGGAGGACTGAAGCTTTCTTT.

This clone turned up a few times. This sequence joins TRBV19 and TRBJ1-2; D is undetermined. Germline CDR1 is LNHDA and CDR2 is SQIVND (reference sequence). V dropped 6 bases and J dropped 8 bases, with 19 bases sitting between them. The CDR3 has 14 amino acids. The chain's CDR3 is CASRSTNEKPGYTF. The CDR3 coding sequence is TGTGCCAGTAGATCCACGAACGAAAAGCCGGGCTACACCTTC. The full variable domain, its missing parts supplied by reference TRBV19 and TRBJ1-2, is DGGITQSPKYLFRKEGQNVTLSCEQNLNHDAMYWYRQDPGQGLRLIYYSQIVNDFQKGDIAEGYSVSREKKESFPLTVTSAQKNPTAFYLCASRSTNEKPGYTFGSGTRLTVV.

The chain uses TRBV18 and TRBJ2-7; 11 nucleotides align to TRBD2. CDR3 length: 14 residues. Germline-derived CDR1 and CDR2 are KGHSH and LQKENI. V trimming: 6 bases; J trimming: 2 bases; junction bases outside the gene matches: 3. In nucleotides, the CDR3 is TGTGCCAGCTCTAGCGGGAGGGGAACCTACGAGCAGTACTTC. Its protein is CASSSGRGTYEQYF.

CDR3: CASSLRTSLNTGELFF. The CDR3 region has the DNA TGTGCCAGCAGTTTACGGACTAGCCTCAACACCGGGGAGCTGTTTTTT. The chain has TRBV27 and TRBJ2-2; 8 nucleotides agree with TRBD2. This CDR3 is 16 amino acids long. Unmatched junction bases numbered 4, after V lost 2 bases and J lost 2 bases. Germline-derived CDR1 and CDR2 are MNHEY and SMNVEV (reference sequence).

This clone was picked up a small number of times. The rearrangement links TRBV3-1 (or the pseudogene TRBV3-2) to TRBJ1-1; the D is unclear. Trimming cost V 2 bases and J 6 bases, with 7 bases left between them. CDR3 length: 12 residues. In germline, CDR1 is LGHDT, CDR2 YNNKEL (reference sequence). The CDR3 coding sequence is TGTGCCAGCAGCCAAATGACATCTGAAGCTTTCTTT. Its protein product is CASSQMTSEAFF.

The CDR3 spells CASSFMDFRIANEKLFF. CDR3 in DNA: TGTGCCAGCAGCTTTATGGACTTTCGGATAGCTAATGAAAAACTGTTTTTT. The J gene is TRBJ1-4, the V gene TRBV7-8; D is unresolved. The CDR3 spans 17 residues. Between the trimmed V and J ends, which lost 3 bases and 3 bases, there was a span of 17 bases. Looked up from germline, CDR1 is SGHVS and CDR2 is FQNEAQ. The full variable domain, its missing parts supplied by reference TRBV7-8 and TRBJ1-4, is GAGVSQSPRYKVAKRGQDVALRCDPISGHVSLFWYQQALGQGPEFLTYFQNEAQLDKSGLPSDRFFAERPEGSVSTLKIQRTQQEDSAVYLCASSFMDFRIANEKLFFGSGTQLSVL.

The chain couples TRBV27 to TRBJ2-1; TRBD2 aligns across 13 bases. Germline V gene data show CDR1 as MNHEY and CDR2 as SMNVEV (reference sequence). The ends lost 5 bases at V and 6 bases at J; junction bases unmatched: 7. CDR3 length: 16 amino acids. The CDR3 protein is CASSPRTSGRINEQFF. In DNA, the CDR3 is TGTGCCAGCAGTCCTCGGACTAGCGGGAGAATCAATGAGCAGTTCTTC.

The chain links TRBV15 to TRBJ1-2, with D tentatively TRBD1 (6 bases). Germline loops: CDR1 LNHNV, CDR2 YYDKDF (reference sequence). This CDR3 contains 15 residues. V was pared by 0 bases and J by 4 bases, with 12 bases between. Here the CDR3 DNA reads TGTGCCACCAGCAGAGATTCCCAGGGGAGCTATGGCTACACCTTC. Amino acids: CATSRDSQGSYGYTF. The full variable domain, rest sourced from reference TRBV15 and TRBJ1-2, is DAMVIQNPRYQVTQFGKPVTLSCSQTLNHNVMYWYQQKSSQAPKLLFHYYDKDFNNEADTPDNFQSRRPNTSFCFLDIRSPGLGDTAMYLCATSRDSQGSYGYTFGSGTRLTVV.

J is TRBJ2-2 and V is TRBV21-1; the D call TRBD1 from the table was never checked on the DNA. TRBV21-1 is given as a pseudogene. The CDR3 sequence is 15 residues long. The DNA of the CDR3 is TGTGCCAGCAGCAAAGGGGACAGGGTCACCGGGGAGCTGTTTTTT. This encodes CASSKGDRVTGELFF.

This clone appeared once. This chain uses TRBV5-1 with TRBJ2-2; TRBD1 aligns across 9 bases. Germline-derived CDR1 and CDR2 are SGHRS and YFSETQ. V shed 3 bases and J 7 bases; nucleotides not matched to a gene: 7. CDR3 length equals 15 residues. CDR3 loop: CASSSTGGAGGELFF. DNA of the CDR3: TGCGCCAGCAGCTCTACAGGGGGCGCGGGCGGGGAGCTGTTTTTT.

The J gene is TRBJ2-1, the V gene TRBV25-1; no clear D. The CDR3 runs to 14 residues. Germline CDR1 is MGHDK and CDR2 is SYGVNS. V was pared by 5 bases and J by 2 bases, with 10 bases between. The chain's CDR3 is CASSNELTYNEQFF. The DNA of the CDR3 is TGTGCCAGCAGTAACGAGTTAACCTACAATGAGCAGTTCTTC.

The CDR3 reads CASSPRRQGAGTDTQYF. The CDR3 bases are TGTGCCAGCAGCCCCAGAAGACAGGGGGCGGGCACAGATACGCAGTATTTT. The chain recombines TRBV11-3 with TRBJ2-3, with 10 bases fitting TRBD1. Trimming cost V 5 bases and J 1 base; bases outside gene matches: 9. CDR3 length equals 17 residues. The V gene's germline CDR1 is SGHNT and CDR2 YENEEA.

This clone turned up a few times. The chain is built from TRBV25-1 and TRBJ2-3; 14 positions match TRBD2. Germline V lookup: CDR1 MGHDK, CDR2 SYGVNS. Trimming took 3 bases from V and 6 from J; bases not matched to a gene: 8. CDR3 length equals 17 residues. CDR3 residues: CASSDPPGTSGSDTQYF. As DNA, the CDR3 is TGTGCCAGCAGTGATCCCCCCGGGACTAGCGGGAGTGATACGCAGTATTTT.

CDR3 loop: CSVELVGPEAFF. CDR3 nucleotide sequence: TGCAGCGTTGAACTAGTCGGCCCTGAAGCTTTCTTT. The chain is built from TRBV29-1 and TRBJ1-1; D not resolved. Per the germline V gene, CDR1 is SQVTM and CDR2 is ANQGSEA. The CDR3 consists of 12 residues. Trimming removed 2 bases at V and 6 bases at J, with 10 bases between. Full variable domain (rest looked up from reference TRBV29-1 and TRBJ1-1): SAVISQKPSRDICQRGTSLTIQCQVDSQVTMMFWYRQQPGQSLTLIATANQGSEATYESGFVIDKFPISRPNLTFSTLTVSNMSPEDSSIYLCSVELVGPEAFFGQGTRLTVV.

The chain joins TRBV6-7 to TRBJ2-7; TRBD1 matches 8 bases. TRBV6-7 is filed as an ORF, its function uncertain. CDR3 length equals 13 residues. With 5 bases clipped from V and 4 bases from J, the junction kept 4 bases outside the gene matches. The CDR3 DNA reads TGTGCCAGCAGTCGACAGGGGCGATACGAGCAGTACTTC. It yields the protein CASSRQGRYEQYF.

This clone was observed once. One junction end does not reproduce the germline sequence, and a read error may be involved. The chain recombines TRBV12-5 with TRBJ2-3; TRBD2 matches at 16 bases. This CDR3 is 18 amino acids long. Germline-derived CDR1 and CDR2 are LGHNT and FRNRAP. The CDR3 here is CASGPSGTSGRGTDTQYF. As DNA, the CDR3 is TGTGCTAGTGGTCCATCCGGGACTAGCGGGAGGGGCACGGATACGCAGTATTTT. Supplemented by reference TRBV12-5 and TRBJ2-3, the full variable domain reads DARVTQTPRHKVTEMGQEVTMRCQPILGHNTVFWYRQTMMQGLELLAYFRNRAPLDDSGMPKDRFSAEMPDATLATLKIQPSEPRDSAVYFCASGPSGTSGRGTDTQYFGPGTRLTVL.

This clone appeared a single time. This chain connects TRBV5-1 to TRBJ2-1, with TRBD2 identical over 12 bases. Germline V gives CDR1 SGHRS, CDR2 YFSETQ. This CDR3 spans 24 amino acids. V lost 0 bases to trimming and J lost 0 bases; unmatched junction nucleotides: 22. The CDR3 here is CASSLARWYRPGLAGDSSYNEQFF. DNA for the CDR3: TGCGCCAGCAGCTTGGCCAGGTGGTATCGTCCGGGACTAGCGGGTGACAGCTCCTACAATGAGCAGTTCTTC.

The rearrangement joins TRBV7-8 to TRBJ2-2, with TRBD1 identical over 7 bases. Germline V CDR1 and CDR2: SGHVS, FQNEAQ. The CDR3 is 16 amino acids. Unmatched junction bases numbered 6, after V lost 2 bases and J lost 3 bases. The CDR3 reads CASSLFGDSYTGELFF. CDR3 in DNA: TGTGCCAGCAGCTTATTCGGGGACAGCTACACCGGGGAGCTGTTTTTT. Drawing the rest from reference TRBV7-8 and TRBJ2-2, the complete variable domain is GAGVSQSPRYKVAKRGQDVALRCDPISGHVSLFWYQQALGQGPEFLTYFQNEAQLDKSGLPSDRFFAERPEGSVSTLKIQRTQQEDSAVYLCASSLFGDSYTGELFFGEGSRLTVL.